This TCR beta chain comes out of a study of blood T cell repertoires in COVID-19. CDR1 is KGHSH, CDR2 LQKENI, per germline. V dropped 4 bases and J dropped 1 base, with 10 bases sitting between them. The CDR3 runs to 14 residues. Assay used: immunoSEQ multiplex PCR; TCRdb lists only in-frame clones, some missing. This table holds about 250,000 clones, roughly 81% found once. Input material: peripheral blood. The V call is TRBV18, the J call TRBJ1-1; D gene uncertain. This sequence was found in a man between 45 and 60 years old with acute or convalescent COVID-19. The CDR3 DNA reads TGTGCCAGCTCACTGGCGGTCCGGAACACTGAAGCTTTCTTT. Protein sequence: CASSLAVRNTEAFF.